Listed below are T cell receptor beta chains from one sample, sequenced in a study of CD8 T cells in Susac syndrome. TCRdb re-called the immunoSEQ multiplex PCR reads through MiXCR, storing one row per CDR3 protein. The table shows 90,000 to 150,000 distinct CDR3 sequences, with 85% to 95% occurring only once. Sequencing was carried out using CD4+ T cells from PBMCs. These receptors originate from a human donor in good health. Each CDR3 is given with its conserved first and last residue. The D gene is left open where the match is weak. Only some rows state a clone size, as once, few, many or a class for expanded clones.

v_call: TRBV2
d_call: -
j_call: TRBJ1-2
clone_size: -
cdr3_nt: TGTGCCCCAGGGTCTAGGGGGGCGAGCTACACCTTC
cdr3_aa: CAPGSRGASYTF

v_call: TRBV13
d_call: -
j_call: TRBJ1-2
clone_size: -
cdr3_nt: TGTGCCAGCAGCTTCCGGGACTATGGCTACACCTTC
cdr3_aa: CASSFRDYGYTF

v_call: TRBV28
d_call: -
j_call: TRBJ2-5
clone_size: -
cdr3_nt: TGTGCCAGCTCCCTCCCACAGGGACCCCAAGAGACCCAGTACTTC
cdr3_aa: CASSLPQGPQETQYF

v_call: TRBV5-1
d_call: TRBD1
j_call: TRBJ1-4
clone_size: -
cdr3_nt: TGCGCCAGCAGGTCAGGGACAGGGACAACTAATGAAAAACTGTTTTTT
cdr3_aa: CASRSGTGTTNEKLFF

v_call: TRBV15
d_call: TRBD2
j_call: TRBJ2-7
clone_size: -
cdr3_nt: TGTGCCACCAGCAGAGATTCGGCAATAGCGGGAGGACCTTTGGGAGAGCAGTACTTC
cdr3_aa: CATSRDSAIAGGPLGEQYF

v_call: TRBV9
d_call: TRBD1
j_call: TRBJ2-2
clone_size: -
cdr3_nt: TGTGCCAGCAGCGTAACAGGGGGATCCACCGGGGAGCTGTTTTTT
cdr3_aa: CASSVTGGSTGELFF

v_call: TRBV3-1
d_call: -
j_call: TRBJ2-1
clone_size: -
cdr3_nt: TGTGCCAGCAGCCCCCTCCTCGCGTCCTACAATGAGCAGTTCTTC
cdr3_aa: CASSPLLASYNEQFF

v_call: TRBV10-3
d_call: -
j_call: TRBJ1-5
clone_size: -
cdr3_nt: TGTGCCATCAGTGAGTCGGTGCTACAGGGCTCCGATAATCAGCCCCAGCATTTT
cdr3_aa: CAISESVLQGSDNQPQHF

v_call: TRBV30
d_call: -
j_call: TRBJ1-1
clone_size: -
cdr3_nt: TGTGCCTGGAGGGTAGGGAACACTGAAGCTTTCTTT
cdr3_aa: CAWRVGNTEAFF

v_call: TRBV25-1
d_call: -
j_call: TRBJ1-4
clone_size: -
cdr3_nt: TGTGCCACCGGCGGCGGGGCAACTAATGAAAAACTGTTTTTT
cdr3_aa: CATGGGATNEKLFF

v_call: TRBV5-1
d_call: -
j_call: TRBJ2-3
clone_size: -
cdr3_nt: TGCGCCAGCAGCTTGATAAGGCCTCGCACAGATACGCAGTATTTT
cdr3_aa: CASSLIRPRTDTQYF

v_call: TRBV29-1
d_call: -
j_call: TRBJ2-6
clone_size: -
cdr3_nt: TGCAGCGCTGCACTCCCTCTGGGAGGGGCCAACGTCCTGACTTTC
cdr3_aa: CSAALPLGGANVLTF

v_call: TRBV2
d_call: -
j_call: TRBJ1-5
clone_size: -
cdr3_nt: TGTGCCAGCAGTGAAGAACAGGGAATCGGCCCCCAGCATTTT
cdr3_aa: CASSEEQGIGPQHF

v_call: TRBV7-2
d_call: -
j_call: TRBJ2-2
clone_size: once
cdr3_nt: TGTGCCAGCAGCTTAATCGGGGACACCGGGGAGCTGTTTTTT
cdr3_aa: CASSLIGDTGELFF

v_call: TRBV5-1
d_call: TRBD2
j_call: TRBJ2-7
clone_size: -
cdr3_nt: TGCGCCAGCAGCCCGGGGACTAGCGGCAGAGGACAGCAGTACTTC
cdr3_aa: CASSPGTSGRGQQYF

v_call: TRBV20-1
d_call: TRBD2
j_call: TRBJ2-7
clone_size: -
cdr3_nt: TGCAGTGCTAAACTAGCGAAGAGCTCCTACGAGCAGTACTTC
cdr3_aa: CSAKLAKSSYEQYF

v_call: TRBV28
d_call: TRBD1
j_call: TRBJ1-6
clone_size: -
cdr3_nt: TGTGCCAGCAGTACACCGGGACAGGGCAGTTCACCCCTCCACTTT
cdr3_aa: CASSTPGQGSSPLHF

v_call: TRBV28
d_call: TRBD2
j_call: TRBJ2-7
clone_size: -
cdr3_nt: TGTGCCAGCAGTCTCGGGACTAGCAGAGCCGAGCAGTACTTC
cdr3_aa: CASSLGTSRAEQYF

v_call: TRBV19
d_call: TRBD1
j_call: TRBJ2-7
clone_size: -
cdr3_nt: TGTGCCAGTACCCATCACGGACAGGGTTCCTACGAGCAGTACTTC
cdr3_aa: CASTHHGQGSYEQYF

v_call: TRBV19
d_call: TRBD1
j_call: TRBJ1-1
clone_size: -
cdr3_nt: TGTGCCAGTAGTTTCGGGACAGACACTGAAGCTTTCTTT
cdr3_aa: CASSFGTDTEAFF

v_call: TRBV7-2
d_call: -
j_call: TRBJ2-3
clone_size: -
cdr3_nt: TGTGCCAGCAGCGCATCTACCAACACAGATACGCAGTATTTT
cdr3_aa: CASSASTNTDTQYF

v_call: TRBV24-1
d_call: -
j_call: TRBJ2-2
clone_size: -
cdr3_nt: TGTGCCACCAGTTCCTACGGGGAGCTGTTTTTT
cdr3_aa: CATSSYGELFF

v_call: TRBV3-1
d_call: -
j_call: TRBJ2-7
clone_size: -
cdr3_nt: TGTGCCAGCAGCGACGGCAGGGGTTACGAGCAGTACTTC
cdr3_aa: CASSDGRGYEQYF

v_call: TRBV2
d_call: TRBD2
j_call: TRBJ2-7
clone_size: -
cdr3_nt: TGTGCCAGCAGGGAACTAGCGGGAGTCTACGAGCAGTACTTC
cdr3_aa: CASRELAGVYEQYF

v_call: TRBV29-1
d_call: -
j_call: TRBJ2-5
clone_size: -
cdr3_nt: TGCAGCGTTGAACCCTGGGAGATCCAAGAGACCCAGTACTTC
cdr3_aa: CSVEPWEIQETQYF

v_call: TRBV7-2
d_call: TRBD2
j_call: TRBJ2-7
clone_size: -
cdr3_nt: TGTGCCAGCAGCTTTACTAGCGGGAGCTCCTACGAGCAGTACTTC
cdr3_aa: CASSFTSGSSYEQYF

v_call: TRBV5-1
d_call: TRBD1
j_call: TRBJ1-3
clone_size: -
cdr3_nt: TGCGCCAGCATGCCGGGACAGGGAATCTCTGGAAACACCATATATTTT
cdr3_aa: CASMPGQGISGNTIYF

v_call: TRBV28
d_call: TRBD1
j_call: TRBJ2-3
clone_size: -
cdr3_nt: TGTGCCAGCAGTCGCATAGGGACAGCGGAGGATACGCAGTATTTT
cdr3_aa: CASSRIGTAEDTQYF

v_call: TRBV2
d_call: TRBD2
j_call: TRBJ2-7
clone_size: -
cdr3_nt: TGTGCCAGCAGTGGCCAGACTAGCGGGAGACTCCACGAGCAGTACTTC
cdr3_aa: CASSGQTSGRLHEQYF

v_call: TRBV7-9
d_call: -
j_call: TRBJ2-5
clone_size: -
cdr3_nt: TGTGCCAGCAGCTTCAACAGGAGAGAGACCCAGTACTTC
cdr3_aa: CASSFNRRETQYF

v_call: TRBV30
d_call: -
j_call: TRBJ1-2
clone_size: -
cdr3_nt: TGTGCCTGGAGTGTCGCCGATGGCTACACCTTC
cdr3_aa: CAWSVADGYTF